This passage covers 23 T cell receptor beta chains from one sample sequenced in a study of blood T cell repertoires in COVID-19. Profiled with immunoSEQ multiplex PCR; TCRdb holds only in-frame clones, not every one. The sample has 170,000 or so clones; about 86% are singletons. Sequencing input: peripheral blood. The receptors come from a man aged 50-59 years with active or convalescent COVID-19.

The table lists this clone with a few counts. V is TRBV2 and J is TRBJ1-5; the D gene is possibly TRBD1 (6 bases). This CDR3 region has 14 residues. The ends were cut back, 10 bases at V and 8 bases at J, with 21 bases in the middle. Germline V gives CDR1 SNHLY, CDR2 FYNNEI. The CDR3 sequence: CATPDRDQFEPQHF. CDR3 nucleotides: TGTGCCACCCCGGACAGAGATCAGTTCGAGCCCCAGCATTTT.

This sequence joins TRBV18 and TRBJ1-1; weak D call: TRBD1 (5 bases). V was shortened by 3 bases and J by 4 bases, with 21 bases between the two germline ends. The CDR3 is made up of 17 amino acids. Germline V gene sequence: CDR1 KGHSH, CDR2 LQKENI. The CDR3 region is CASSPLRQSITGTEAFF. CDR3 sequence (DNA): TGTGCCAGCTCACCCCTAAGACAGAGCATAACGGGCACTGAAGCTTTCTTT. The entire variable domain, with the rest obtained from reference TRBV18 and TRBJ1-1, is as follows: NAGVMQNPRHLVRRRGQEARLRCSPMKGHSHVYWYRQLPEEGLKFMVYLQKENIIDESGMPKERFSAEFPKEGPSILRIQQVVRGDSAAYFCASSPLRQSITGTEAFFGQGTRLTVV.

The V and J genes are TRBV5-1 and TRBJ1-4; D is undetermined. In germline, CDR1 is SGHRS, CDR2 YFSETQ. This CDR3 spans 13 amino acids. V was clipped by 2 bases and J by 7 bases, with 9 bases between them. CDR3 sequence reads: CASSFSTSEKLFF. In DNA, the CDR3 is TGCGCCAGCAGCTTTTCAACGAGTGAAAAACTGTTTTTT.

The chain combines TRBV12-2 with TRBJ2-7; the table's D call, TRBD2, has no DNA check behind it. TRBV12-2 is flagged as a pseudogene. This CDR3 contains 10 residues. CDR3 sequence reads: CASRFRGANF. The CDR3 DNA is TGTGCAAGTCGCTTTAGAGGCGCGAACTTC.

The rearrangement links TRBV27 to TRBJ1-2; the match to TRBD1 covers 10 bases. The CDR3 has 14 amino acids. The junction had 11 bases not matched to a gene; V was cut back by 8 bases and J by 8 bases. CDR1 and CDR2 (germline): MNHEY, SMNVEV (reference sequence). CDR3 sequence: CASGSGTGARGYTF. In DNA, the CDR3 is TGTGCCAGCGGATCCGGGACAGGGGCGCGGGGCTACACCTTC.

The chain has TRBV4-1 and TRBJ1-6; no clear D. Trimming removed 0 bases at V and 7 bases at J, with 10 bases between. This CDR3 comprises 15 residues. CDR1 and CDR2 (germline): MGHRA, YSYEKL. The CDR3 here is CASSQDRVINSPLHF. CDR3 bases: TGCGCCAGCAGCCAAGATCGGGTAATCAATTCACCCCTCCACTTT.

V and J are TRBV4-2 and TRBJ2-7; 10 nucleotides align to TRBD2. This CDR3 has 15 residues. V lost 0 bases, J lost 6 bases, and 5 bases stayed unmatched. CDR1 is LGHNA and CDR2 is YNFKEQ in the germline V gene. CDR3 nucleotides: TGTGCCAGCAGCCAAGATCGGGCTAGCGGGAGCGAGCAGTACTTC. Its protein is CASSQDRASGSEQYF.

This chain connects TRBV11-3 to TRBJ2-1; no reliable D call. The CDR3 is 14 amino acids. In germline, CDR1 is SGHNT, CDR2 YENEEA. Trimming took off 0 bases at V and 9 bases at J, with 12 bases between the two ends. The chain's CDR3 is CASSLEFLVGEQFF. The CDR3 DNA reads TGTGCCAGCAGCTTAGAGTTTTTGGTCGGTGAGCAGTTCTTC.

The chain employs TRBV4-2 and TRBJ1-3; D may be TRBD1 (5 bases). Germline V gene sequence: CDR1 LGHNA, CDR2 YNFKEQ. The CDR3 is made up of 16 amino acids. The V gene lost 4 bases and the J gene lost 2 bases, with 15 bases spanning the gap. CDR3: CASSRWVWGAGNTIYF. The CDR3 bases are TGTGCCAGCAGCCGATGGGTCTGGGGGGCTGGAAACACCATATATTTT.

CDR3 loop: CASLRDSNYGYTF. The CDR3 coding sequence is TGTGCCAGCCTCCGGGACAGCAACTATGGCTACACCTTC. The J gene is TRBJ1-2, the V gene TRBV28; 7 bases agree with TRBD1. The V and J ends lost 8 bases and 2 bases, in that order; junction bases with no gene match: 5. Per germline, CDR1 MDHEN and CDR2 SYDVKM. The CDR3 runs to 13 residues.

The V gene is TRBV7-8, the J gene TRBJ1-2; a possible D gene is TRBD1 (6 bases). CDR1 and CDR2 from the germline V gene are SGHVS and FQNEAQ. This CDR3 has 15 amino acids. The V end was cut by 1 base, the J end by 0 bases, with 9 bases between. CDR3 coding DNA: TGTGCCAGCAGCTTAGGAGACAGGACTAACTATGGCTACACCTTC. Amino acids: CASSLGDRTNYGYTF. The full variable domain, with the rest looked up from reference TRBV7-8 and TRBJ1-2, is GAGVSQSPRYKVAKRGQDVALRCDPISGHVSLFWYQQALGQGPEFLTYFQNEAQLDKSGLPSDRFFAERPEGSVSTLKIQRTQQEDSAVYLCASSLGDRTNYGYTFGSGTRLTVV.

This clone has at least ten counts. The gene calls are TRBV6-4 and TRBJ1-4; 8 bases are shared with TRBD1. Germline lookup yields CDR1 MRHNA and CDR2 SNTAGT. V was clipped by 2 bases and J by 0 bases; unmatched bases: 5. The CDR3 has 17 amino acids. DNA of the CDR3: TGTGCCAGCAGTGACCCAGGGGGCTCGGCAACTAATGAAAAACTGTTTTTT. Protein product: CASSDPGGSATNEKLFF.

The chain recombines TRBV27 with TRBJ2-1; 12 bases align to TRBD2. Germline V gene lookup returns CDR1 MNHEY and CDR2 SMNVEV (reference sequence). V was pared by 5 bases and J by 6 bases, with 8 bases of the junction left unmatched. CDR3 length equals 16 residues. Here the CDR3 reads CASSAMTSGRINEQFF. The CDR3 bases are TGTGCCAGCAGTGCGATGACTAGCGGGAGAATCAATGAGCAGTTCTTC.

This clone was seen only a few times. The chain recombines TRBV2 with TRBJ1-6, with D perhaps matching TRBD1 (5 bases). Germline CDR1 reads SNHLY; CDR2 reads FYNNEI. This CDR3 region has 15 residues. Deletions cut 5 bases from V and 7 bases from J, with 15 bases between. CDR3 in DNA: TGTGCCAGCAGTCCAAGGGGTCTGGGGAATTCACCCCTCCACTTT. It encodes CASSPRGLGNSPLHF.

The chain uses TRBV5-4 and TRBJ2-7; the match to TRBD1 covers 10 bases. The CDR3 length is 15 residues. Germline assignment: CDR1 SGHNT and CDR2 YYREEE (reference sequence). The V segment lost 0 bases and the J segment 3 bases; nucleotides outside the gene matches: 3. CDR3 DNA sequence: TGTGCCAGCAGCTTGGGGACAGGGGGACTCTACGAGCAGTACTTC. This codes for CASSLGTGGLYEQYF.

The chain's CDR3 is CASSQLTGPWDGYTF. The CDR3 region has the DNA TGTGCCAGCAGCCAATTGACAGGGCCGTGGGATGGCTACACCTTC. V is TRBV14 and J is TRBJ1-2; 7 bases map to TRBD1. The CDR3 spans 15 residues. V lost 2 bases and J lost 6; bases outside the gene matches: 9. Germline CDR1 is SGHDN and CDR2 is FVKESK.

This rearrangement joins TRBV9 to TRBJ2-5; 15 bases match TRBD2. The trim removed 2 bases at V and 6 bases at J, leaving 5 bases unmatched. The CDR3 runs to 16 residues. In germline, CDR1 is SGDLS, CDR2 YYNGEE. The CDR3 coding sequence is TGTGCCAGCAGCGTGGGACTAGCGGGAGGAATGCAGACCCAGTACTTC. Protein product: CASSVGLAGGMQTQYF.

The J gene is TRBJ1-2, the V gene TRBV19; 8 positions agree with TRBD1. CDR3 length: 12 residues. With V trimmed by 6 bases and J by 10 bases, 7 bases remained unmatched. Germline V CDR1 and CDR2: LNHDA, SQIVND (reference sequence). The CDR3 sequence is CASRRDRTDYTF. The DNA for the CDR3 is TGTGCCAGTAGGAGGGACAGGACGGACTACACCTTC. Full variable domain (outside the CDR3, taken from reference TRBV19 and TRBJ1-2): DGGITQSPKYLFRKEGQNVTLSCEQNLNHDAMYWYRQDPGQGLRLIYYSQIVNDFQKGDIAEGYSVSREKKESFPLTVTSAQKNPTAFYLCASRRDRTDYTFGSGTRLTVV.

V gene TRBV3-1 (or the pseudogene TRBV3-2) combines with J gene TRBJ1-4; possibly TRBD1 for D (6 bases). The CDR3 spans 15 residues. V shed 4 bases and J shed 9 bases, with 18 bases lying between them. Germline CDR1 and CDR2: LGHDT and YNNKEL (reference sequence). CDR3 protein: CASSPLAGDIKKLFF. The CDR3 coding sequence is TGTGCCAGCAGCCCCTTGGCGGGGGACATTAAAAAACTGTTTTTT.

J is TRBJ1-1 and V is TRBV19, with D possibly matching TRBD1 (6 bases). The V end lost 5 bases, the J end lost 4 bases, and 11 bases lay between the germline ends. Germline CDR1 reads LNHDA; CDR2 reads SQIVND (reference sequence). This CDR3 comprises 13 residues. The CDR3 loop reads CASSALQGTEAFF. In DNA form, the CDR3 reads TGTGCCAGTAGTGCCCTACAGGGCACTGAAGCTTTCTTT.

The V call is TRBV9, the J call TRBJ1-2, with no clear D. There are 12 residues in the CDR3. Germline CDR1 is SGDLS and CDR2 is YYNGEE. The germline V and J ends were trimmed by 3 bases and 4 bases, with 7 bases remaining between them. The CDR3 protein is CASSGNSYGYTF. In DNA, the CDR3 is TGTGCCAGCAGCGGAAACAGCTATGGCTACACCTTC.

The chain couples TRBV6-5 to TRBJ1-1, with a tentative D call TRBD1 (5 bases). The CDR3 length is 16 residues. Germline CDR1 and CDR2: MNHEY and SVGAGI. V gave up 2 bases and J gave up 6 bases, with 19 bases separating them. The CDR3 is CASSYRTRPGVSEAFF. The DNA of the CDR3 is TGTGCCAGCAGTTACCGGACACGTCCGGGGGTCTCTGAAGCTTTCTTT.

There are a few counts of this clone. The chain couples TRBV4-3 to TRBJ2-2; TRBD2 matches 10 bases. The CDR3 is made up of 20 amino acids. V lost 3 bases to trimming and J lost 0 bases; unmatched junction nucleotides: 13. CDR1 LGHNA and CDR2 YSLEER come from the germline V gene. The CDR3, as DNA: TGCGCCAGCAGCCAGAAACTTCCGGGACTAGCGAATCCGAACACCGGGGAGCTGTTTTTT. It translates to CASSQKLPGLANPNTGELFF.